What follows are 8 T cell receptor beta chains derived from one specimen sequenced in a study of Ad26.COV2.S vaccination and SARS-CoV-2 variants. Some clones are missing from TCRdb's copy, which holds only in-frame ones; the method was immunoSEQ multiplex PCR. Of some 350,000 clones in the sample, 85% are singletons; the top ten hold 2.5% to 3.5%. Regarding treatment: 19 received Ad26.COV2.S at low or high dose, single or two shots; five or six received placebo; per-sample allocation not given. Day 63 after the first vaccine or placebo injection was the time point for sampling. The starting material was peripheral blood, obtained in a trial of Ad26.COV2.S vaccine versus placebo. The receptors were sampled from a person aged 18-65 years who received the Ad26.COV2.S COVID-19 vaccine or a placebo.

The V gene is TRBV21-1, the J gene TRBJ1-5; TRBD1, as called in the table, went unchecked against the DNA. TRBV21-1 is reported as a pseudogene. The CDR3 extends over 17 amino acids. The CDR3 sequence: CASRKGGQTSSNQPQHF. Here the CDR3 DNA reads TGTGCCAGCAGAAAAGGTGGACAGACGTCTAGCAATCAGCCCCAGCATTTT.

The V call is TRBV5-4, the J call TRBJ2-2; D remains unclear. Germline V gene lookup returns CDR1 SGHNT and CDR2 YYREEE (reference sequence). CDR3 size: 12 residues. V was cut by 5 bases and J by 0 bases, with 2 bases left in between. CDR3 nucleotides: TGTGCCAGCAGGACGAACACCGGGGAGCTGTTTTTT. It encodes CASRTNTGELFF.

The rearrangement joins TRBV6-6 to TRBJ1-5; D remains unclear. The length of the CDR3 is 14 residues. V was pared by 2 bases and J by 5 bases, with 10 bases between. CDR1 and CDR2 (germline): MNHNY, SVGAGI (reference sequence). The CDR3 region has the DNA TGTGCCAGCAGTTACCGGGGAGAATATCAGCCCCAGCATTTT. It encodes CASSYRGEYQPQHF.

Of note for this clone: The same CDR3 also results from other DNA sequences found in this sample. The chain is built from TRBV3-1 (or the pseudogene TRBV3-2) and TRBJ1-3, with 9 nucleotides matching TRBD1. Germline lookup yields CDR1 LGHDT and CDR2 YNNKEL (reference sequence). The CDR3 contains 15 residues. With 1 base clipped from V and 3 bases from J, the junction kept 1 base outside the gene matches. CDR3 coding DNA: TGTGCCAGCAGCCAAGGGACAGGGGTTGGAAACACCATATATTTT. Translating it yields CASSQGTGVGNTIYF.

V is TRBV6-8 and J is TRBJ2-7, with D possibly TRBD1 on 5 matching bases. Germline lookup yields CDR1 MNHGY and CDR2 SAAAGT. V was trimmed by 2 bases and J by 6 bases, leaving 5 bases between them. This CDR3 is built from 11 residues. The CDR3 region has the DNA TGTGCCAGCAGTTACGGGGCCGAGCAGTACTTC. Translation: CASSYGAEQYF.

This chain uses TRBV27 with TRBJ2-1, with D perhaps TRBD1 or TRBD2 (5 bases each). V shed 3 bases and J shed 0 bases, with 12 bases lying between them. Germline V gene sequence: CDR1 MNHEY, CDR2 SMNVEV (reference sequence). The CDR3 spans 16 residues. The CDR3, as DNA: TGTGCCAGCAGTTTTATCTCGGGGCACTCCTACAATGAGCAGTTCTTC. It codes for CASSFISGHSYNEQFF.

The J gene is TRBJ1-1, the V gene TRBV3-1 (or the pseudogene TRBV3-2); 7 bases align to TRBD1. Germline V lookup: CDR1 LGHDT, CDR2 YNNKEL (reference sequence). With 1 base clipped from V and 8 bases from J, the junction kept 10 bases outside the gene matches. The CDR3 has 15 residues. In DNA form, the CDR3 reads TGTGCCAGCAGCCAAGTATCGTGGCAGGGGGAGGAAGCTTTCTTT. Its translation is CASSQVSWQGEEAFF.

The rearrangement uses TRBV6-2 or TRBV6-3 and TRBJ1-2; D unclear. Trimming pared 2 bases from V and 10 bases from J, leaving 11 bases between. This CDR3 is 12 amino acids long. Germline V CDR1 and CDR2: MNHEY, SVGEGT. For the CDR3, the DNA is TGTGCCAGCAGTTACGACCGTATTGCCTACACCTTC. The encoded protein is CASSYDRIAYTF.